These 16 T cell receptor beta chains were sequenced from one sample in a study of T-cell reconstitution after alpha-beta-depleted transplantation in children. Unique molecular identifiers were incorporated into the prepared TCRbeta library. Using its own MiXCR run on the PCR reads, TCRdb lists one record per CDR3 protein. The top ten hold roughly 5.1% of the sample, which has 400,000 to 500,000 distinct CDR3 sequences, about a tenth seen once. The input for sequencing was PBMCs from the stem cell graft donor, taken from the stem cell graft. These receptors were taken from a human donor who donated a stem cell graft to a child with acute myeloid leukemia.

This clonotype was counted many times. This chain connects TRBV5-6 to TRBJ1-3; TRBD1 might be the D (5 bases). This CDR3 is built from 14 residues. The germline CDR1 and CDR2 sequences are SGHDT and YYEEEE. V was clipped by 4 bases and J by 0 bases, with 8 bases between them. CDR3 in amino acids: CASSKTVSGNTIYF. CDR3 bases: TGTGCCAGCAGCAAGACAGTCTCTGGAAACACCATATATTTT.

The V and J genes are TRBV10-3 and TRBJ2-2, with D hard to call. Germline-derived CDR1 and CDR2 are ENHRY and SYGVKD. V was trimmed by 2 bases and J by 4 bases, leaving 5 bases between them. CDR3 length: 13 residues. CDR3 amino acids: CAISELSTGELFF. In nucleotides, the CDR3 is TGTGCCATCAGTGAGCTTTCCACCGGGGAGCTGTTTTTT.

This clonotype was observed a handful of times. V and J are TRBV29-1 and TRBJ2-1, with 11 bases fitting TRBD2. The germline CDR1 and CDR2 sequences are SQVTM and ANQGSEA. This CDR3 contains 14 residues. The junction had 5 bases not matched to a gene; V was cut back by 4 bases and J by 6 bases. The DNA of the CDR3 is TGCAGCGTTGCCATAGCGGGAGGGGCCAATGAGCAGTTCTTC. Translation gives CSVAIAGGANEQFF.

This clonotype was detected ten times or more. V and J are TRBV27 and TRBJ2-7, with D perhaps matching TRBD1 (6 bases). Trimming took 6 bases from V and 4 from J, leaving 13 bases between them. The CDR3 covers 13 residues. Germline V gives CDR1 MNHEY, CDR2 SMNVEV (reference sequence). The DNA for the CDR3 is TGTGCCAGCAGCTACAGGGTTAATTACGAGCAGTACTTC. Translation: CASSYRVNYEQYF.

The rearrangement links TRBV2 to TRBJ2-3, with a weak D call TRBD2 (5 bases). The CDR3 consists of 12 residues. CDR1 is SNHLY, CDR2 FYNNEI, per germline. V lost 6 bases and J lost 10, with 14 bases in between. The CDR3, as DNA: TGTGCCAGCAGGCCCATAGCGCCGGCGCAGTATTTT. Translation gives CASRPIAPAQYF.

This clonotype has only a few counts. The V and J genes are TRBV7-6 and TRBJ2-7, with 10 bases identical to TRBD2. The V and J ends lost 2 bases and 6 bases, in that order; junction bases with no gene match: 7. The V gene's germline CDR1 is SGHVS and CDR2 FNYEAQ. There are 15 residues in the CDR3. As DNA, the CDR3 is TGTGCCAGCAGCTTATCCACTAGCGGGAAGCGCGAGCAGTACTTC. It is translated as CASSLSTSGKREQYF.

The chain couples TRBV7-3 to TRBJ1-5; 7 positions agree with TRBD1. The germline V gene encodes CDR1 SGHTA and CDR2 FQGTGA. V shed 1 base, J shed 1 base, and the junction held 7 bases outside the gene matches. The CDR3 is 17 residues long. The DNA for the CDR3 is TGTGCCAGCAGCTTAAAAAAGACAGGGATGAGCAATCAGCCCCAGCATTTT. It codes for CASSLKKTGMSNQPQHF.

This clonotype was seen at least ten times. This rearrangement joins TRBV3-1 to TRBJ1-2; 8 nucleotides line up with TRBD1. The CDR3 has 13 amino acids. Trimming removed 4 bases from V and 7 bases from J; junction bases left unmatched: 5. From germline, CDR1 is LGHDT and CDR2 YNNKEL (reference sequence). As DNA, the CDR3 is TGTGCCAGCAGCCCGGGACAGGCTGGTGGCTACACCTTC. Translating it yields CASSPGQAGGYTF.

This clonotype was detected a few times. This chain uses TRBV4-3 with TRBJ1-1; D gene uncertain. The CDR3 sequence is 15 residues long. Germline loops: CDR1 LGHNA, CDR2 YSLEER. V was clipped by 0 bases and J by 7 bases, with 15 bases between them. CDR3 DNA: TGCGCCAGCAGCCAAGAAGGGTACGGGGATAGTGAAGCTTTCTTT. This encodes CASSQEGYGDSEAFF.

The chain links TRBV20-1 to TRBJ2-2, with TRBD2 identical over 7 bases. V dropped 0 bases and J dropped 5; count of bases not matched to a gene: 9. The CDR3 extends over 16 amino acids. CDR1 and CDR2 from the germline V gene are DFQATT and SNEGSKA (reference sequence). CDR3: CSARDRKRGLTGELFF. CDR3 nucleotide sequence: TGCAGTGCTAGAGATCGCAAGCGGGGCCTAACCGGGGAGCTGTTTTTT.

This chain links TRBV11-3 with TRBJ1-1; 7 bases match TRBD1. Germline V gives CDR1 SGHNT, CDR2 YENEEA. The junction had 12 bases not matched to a gene; V was cut back by 4 bases and J by 1 base. The CDR3 runs to 17 residues. In DNA, the CDR3 is TGTGCCAGCAGCTCTCCCGGGACAGTACCCCCGAACACTGAAGCTTTCTTT. Translated, it gives CASSSPGTVPPNTEAFF.

This clonotype is judged medium-sized. The chain uses TRBV12-5 and TRBJ2-2, with D unclear. Trimming left V 4 bases short and J 3 bases short, with 3 bases between. The CDR3 totals 12 residues. The germline gives CDR1 LGHNT, CDR2 FRNRAP. The CDR3 protein is CASGYHTGELFF. CDR3 in DNA: TGTGCTAGTGGTTATCACACCGGGGAGCTGTTTTTT.

This clonotype was picked up a small number of times. The chain joins TRBV4-2 to TRBJ2-2; 13 bases fit TRBD2. Germline V lookup: CDR1 LGHNA, CDR2 YNFKEQ. Germline trimming cut 4 bases from V and 4 bases from J; bases unmatched to any gene: 6. The CDR3 extends over 17 amino acids. DNA of the CDR3: TGTGCCAGCAGCCCGAGACTAGCGGGGGGACTCACCGGGGAGCTGTTTTTT. This translates into CASSPRLAGGLTGELFF.

The chain has TRBV5-4 and TRBJ2-3, with 8 bases that match TRBD2. V dropped 0 bases and J dropped 6; count of bases not matched to a gene: 9. The CDR3 extends over 16 amino acids. In germline, CDR1 is SGHNT, CDR2 YYREEE (reference sequence). As DNA, the CDR3 is TGTGCCAGCAGCTTGGCGAGAGCAGCGGGGGAGGATACGCAGTATTTT. This sequence encodes CASSLARAAGEDTQYF.

The rearrangement joins TRBV20-1 to TRBJ2-7; 13 bases line up with TRBD2. Unmatched junction bases numbered 3, after V lost 1 base and J lost 6 bases. From germline, CDR1 is DFQATT and CDR2 SNEGSKA (reference sequence). CDR3 length: 14 amino acids. This CDR3 is CSARGLAGGAEQYF. The CDR3 DNA reads TGCAGTGCTAGAGGACTAGCGGGAGGCGCCGAGCAGTACTTC.

This clonotype appeared a few times. The chain has TRBV11-1 and TRBJ2-1; 10 bases match TRBD2. The CDR3 covers 18 residues. V was pared by 5 bases and J by 5 bases, with 15 bases of the junction left unmatched. Germline lookup yields CDR1 SGHAT and CDR2 FQDESV (reference sequence). The DNA of the CDR3 is TGTGCCAGCAGCCCTCGTTCTTCTAGCGGGAGAAGAGACAATGAGCAGTTCTTC. The encoded protein is CASSPRSSSGRRDNEQFF.